This T cell receptor (beta chain) is drawn from a study of T-cell memory formation after mild COVID-19 (dated by TCRdb to the early 2020s). About the study as a whole: TCR sequence clusters from the two donors were largely donor specific. Longitudinal TCRalpha and TCRbeta repertoire sequencing tracked T-cell clones expanding and contracting after mild COVID-19 in a couple of donors. The cohort comprised two young, previously healthy adult volunteers, one female and one male. General conclusions and limits of the study: The study included only a couple of mild cases, and larger cohorts that include severe cases with pre-infection samples were judged to be necessary. The detection of some responding clones in pre-infection memory suggests that pre-existing cross-reactive memory T cells joined the SARS-CoV-2 response. SARS-CoV-2 specificity was not confirmed for the second-wave clones peaking on day 37. Clones that contracted from day 15 to 85 showed balanced CD4/CD8 phenotypes, whereas a second wave of clones that expanded from day 15 to 37 leaned towards CD4+. Contracting CD4+ clones were found mainly in CM and EM memory subsets, while CD8+ clones were enriched in EMRA.

The germline V gene supplies CDR1 SGHTA and CDR2 FQGNSA. The CDR3 numbers 13 residues from cysteine through phenylalanine. The entry retains the CDR3 DNA only, 39 bases that are in frame from base 1. V is reduced by 6 bases and J by 3 bases, leaving a spacing of 9 bases between them. Ficoll-Paque density gradient centrifugation was used to isolate PBMCs. The instrument given in TCRdb is Illumina NovaSeq 6000. Using 5'RACE with constant-segment primers, TCRalpha and TCRbeta cDNA libraries were constructed, with sample barcodes and unique molecular identifiers added in the process. RNA was extracted from every sample with Trizol reagent. Amplification of the libraries took two PCR steps, and the second step added a second sample barcode plus Illumina TruSeq adapters. Sequencing of the libraries was done on an Illumina NovaSeq, producing 2 x 150 bp paired-end reads. In the original analysis: The reads were demultiplexed and collapsed into UMI-guided consensus sequences using migec v1.2.7. Using mixcr v2.1.11, UMI consensuses were aligned to TRA and TRB V and J templates and then assembled into clonotypes. Clonotypes were classified as expanded or contracted when called significant by both edgeR and NoisET, with noise models trained on biological replicates. edgeR calls used a false discovery rate-adjusted p below 0.01 and a log2 fold-change threshold of 1. As an exploratory analysis of dynamics, max-normalized trajectories of the 1000 most abundant clonotypes were examined by PCA with hierarchical clustering. Each responding clone was given a CD4 or CD8 phenotype based on the CD4+ and CD8+ repertoires, which had been sequenced separately. Starting from the raw public reads, TCRdb applied fastp trimming at Q25, assembled clones with MiXCR and retained in-frame beta chains. Identical CDR3 protein sequences are pooled into one entry, listed with their most common genes and DNA. The V and J calls follow TCRdb's processing rather than the paper's. This sample has 500,000 to 650,000 distinct CDR3 sequences in its table, and about 20% of those were observed once. Roughly 8.1% of the sample lies in the top ten.

For this clonotype: Its antigen is still unknown. No base quality information exists; no much larger clone differs at one position.

Recombination linked TRBV7-2 to TRBJ1-5, and TRBD1 may be the D gene, going by 6 matching bases. Sequences were obtained from PBMCs or a T cell subset sorted from them (not recorded which). The source is an adult woman who had mild COVID-19 (a few samples of this study predate the infection). The sample titles of this study are shuffled in the database, so cell type and time point are left out; the donor was told from shared clones. The bases read TGTGCCAGCAGGCGGGGGCCCAATCAGCCCCAGCATTTT. This yields the protein CASRRGPNQPQHF.